Listed below are T cell receptor beta chains from one sample, sequenced in a study of T-cell memory formation after mild COVID-19. From the 5' RACE reads, TCRdb called clonotypes with MiXCR, one entry per CDR3 protein. The sample consists of around 420,000 distinct CDR3 sequences, approximately 25% of them appearing once. Input material: PBMCs or a T cell subset sorted from them (not recorded which). The origin of the receptors is an adult woman who had mild COVID-19 (a few samples of this study predate the infection). Cell type and time point are not known. Each CDR3 is given with its conserved first and last residue. The D gene is left open where the match is weak. Part of the rows lack a size; the others show once, few, many or a class for expanded clones.

size	V	D	J	DNA	CDR3
many	TRBV20-1	NA	TRBJ2-7	TGCAGTGCTAGGGCTGGTAGCAAGAACGAGCAGTACTTC	CSARAGSKNEQYF
NA	TRBV19	NA	TRBJ1-2	TGTGCCAGTTCATCTCGCCGCTATGGCTACACCTTC	CASSSRRYGYTF
NA	TRBV6-5	NA	TRBJ1-4	TGTGCCAGCAGTTACGTTGGGGGGAGAGGCGAAAAACTGTTTTTT	CASSYVGGRGEKLFF
NA	TRBV9	NA	TRBJ2-7	TGTGCCAGCAGCGCCGGGGCGATAGGGAACGAGCAGTACTTC	CASSAGAIGNEQYF
few	TRBV12-3/TRBV12-4	TRBD1	TRBJ1-1	TGTGCCAGCAGGTTAACAGGGGGCGCGCGGAACACTGAAGCTTTCTTT	CASRLTGGARNTEAFF
few	TRBV12-3/TRBV12-4	NA	TRBJ2-5	TGTGCCAGCAGATCGGGACTGGGCCAAGAGACCCAGTACTTC	CASRSGLGQETQYF
few	TRBV5-1	NA	TRBJ2-3	TGCGCCAGCAGCTCCGGTTCGGTGGATACGCAGTATTTT	CASSSGSVDTQYF
NA	TRBV20-1	TRBD1	TRBJ2-7	TGCAGTACAAGGACAGGGGTTTACGAGCAGTACTTC	CSTRTGVYEQYF
many	TRBV5-1	NA	TRBJ2-1	TGCGCCAGCAGCTTGGAGCAGGTTAGCTCCTACAATGAGCAGTTCTTC	CASSLEQVSSYNEQFF
NA	TRBV6-2/TRBV6-3	TRBD2	TRBJ2-7	TGTGCCAGCAGTCCCCTTGCGCGGGAGGGTAAGAACGAGCAGTACTTC	CASSPLAREGKNEQYF
NA	TRBV7-9	NA	TRBJ2-5	TGTGCCGGCCGCCCTTGGGGGAAAGAGACCCAGTACTTC	CAGRPWGKETQYF
NA	TRBV7-9	NA	TRBJ2-6	TGTGCCAGCAGCGGGCAGGGGTTGTCTGGGGCCAACGTCCTGACTTTC	CASSGQGLSGANVLTF
NA	TRBV4-2	NA	TRBJ2-7	TGTGCCAGCAGCCAGAGTCCCGGGTCATACGAGCAGTACTTC	CASSQSPGSYEQYF
NA	TRBV11-2	TRBD2	TRBJ2-3	TGTGCCAGCAGCCAAACTAGCGGGGCTCGTTCAAGCACAGATACGCAGTATTTT	CASSQTSGARSSTDTQYF
many	TRBV5-1	NA	TRBJ1-2	TGCGCCAGCAGCTTGGATGCACAGGGAATTGGCTACACCTTC	CASSLDAQGIGYTF
NA	TRBV6-2/TRBV6-3	TRBD1	TRBJ2-7	TGTGCCAGCAGTTACATAACAGGGGAGCGGGAGCAGTACTTC	CASSYITGEREQYF
NA	TRBV6-5	NA	TRBJ2-5	TGTGCCAGCAGTTACGGCGGGCTCCGCCAAGAGACCCAGTACTTC	CASSYGGLRQETQYF
NA	TRBV29-1	NA	TRBJ2-5	TGCAGCGTTGAAGGGGGCCAAGAGACCCAGTACTTC	CSVEGGQETQYF
NA	TRBV6-5	NA	TRBJ1-2	TGTGCCAGCACCTACGGCAGATATTCTGGCTACACCTTC	CASTYGRYSGYTF
NA	TRBV29-1	TRBD1	TRBJ2-3	TGCAGCGCTCTCAGGGGGCTAGCGTCTAGCACAGATACGCAGTATTTT	CSALRGLASSTDTQYF
NA	TRBV12-3/TRBV12-4	NA	TRBJ2-4	TGTGCCAGCAGTTTAATCCTATGGGATGGCAAAAACATTCAGTACTTC	CASSLILWDGKNIQYF
NA	TRBV12-3/TRBV12-4	NA	TRBJ2-1	TGTGCCAGCAGTTTAGTCGGCTTGGCGGCGAGTTTCAATGAGCAGTTCTTC	CASSLVGLAASFNEQFF
NA	TRBV5-1	NA	TRBJ1-6	TGCGCCAGCAGCGTTTCCGGGGGTTCTTGGGATTCACCCCTCCACTTT	CASSVSGGSWDSPLHF
NA	TRBV7-3	NA	TRBJ2-7	TGTGCCAGCAGCTTAACGGGGGCCTTCTACGAGCAGTACTTC	CASSLTGAFYEQYF
NA	TRBV29-1	NA	TRBJ1-2	TGCAGCGTTGAAGAACAGGGAATCGATGGCTACACCTTC	CSVEEQGIDGYTF
many	TRBV7-2	NA	TRBJ2-2	TGTGCCAGCAGCCAACCGACCGGGGAGCTGTTTTTT	CASSQPTGELFF
NA	TRBV4-3	NA	TRBJ2-5	TGCGCCAGCAGCCAAGCTTCGGGTCCCTATGGGACCCAGTACTTC	CASSQASGPYGTQYF
NA	TRBV7-9	NA	TRBJ1-6	TGTGCCAGCAGCTTAGCTGACGGAAACCGAGGGAATTCACCCCTCCACTTT	CASSLADGNRGNSPLHF
NA	TRBV12-3/TRBV12-4	TRBD1	TRBJ1-4	TGTGCCAGCGGGAACGGACAGGAGGCTGAAAAACTGTTTTTT	CASGNGQEAEKLFF
NA	TRBV18	NA	TRBJ1-1	TGTGCCAGCTCAAAAACTGACACCAACACTGAAGCTTTCTTT	CASSKTDTNTEAFF
few	TRBV12-3/TRBV12-4	NA	TRBJ2-5	TGTGCCAGCAGTTATGGGGTCGGACAGACCCAGTACTTC	CASSYGVGQTQYF
few	TRBV5-1	NA	TRBJ1-4	TGCGCCAGCAGTCAGGGATCTAATGAAAAACTGTTTTTT	CASSQGSNEKLFF
few	TRBV5-1	NA	TRBJ1-5	TGCGCCAGCAGCTTGGTGGGGGCTGGTCAGCCCCAGCATTTT	CASSLVGAGQPQHF
few	TRBV5-8	NA	TRBJ1-1	TGTGCCAGCAAGGATATTCGGGTTACTGAAGCTTTCTTT	CASKDIRVTEAFF
few	TRBV12-3/TRBV12-4	NA	TRBJ2-3	TGTGCCAGCAGTCTCAGGGGCGGCGGGGCCTCAGATACGCAGTATTTT	CASSLRGGGASDTQYF
few	TRBV5-1	TRBD2	TRBJ2-7	TGCGCCAGCAGCTTGGTCACGGGAGGGAGCTCCTACGAGCAGTACTTC	CASSLVTGGSSYEQYF
NA	TRBV7-2	TRBD1	TRBJ2-2	TGTGCCAGCAGCTTAGTCAGGACAGGTCGATTCACCGGGGAGCTGTTTTTT	CASSLVRTGRFTGELFF
few	TRBV5-1	TRBD1	TRBJ1-1	TGCGCCAGCAGCTCGGAGGGGGCAGACACTGAAGCTTTCTTT	CASSSEGADTEAFF
NA	TRBV3-1	TRBD1	TRBJ2-3	TGTGCCAGCAGCCAAACCGGGACAGGAAGAACAGATACGCAGTATTTT	CASSQTGTGRTDTQYF
few	TRBV30	NA	TRBJ1-3	TGTGCCTGGGGCCACGTTGGACGGCGCTCTGGAAACACCATATATTTT	CAWGHVGRRSGNTIYF
NA	TRBV15	NA	TRBJ1-2	TGTGCCACCAGCAGAGATTCCCGTACAGGCTATGGCTACACCTTC	CATSRDSRTGYGYTF